The clone carrying this T cell receptor (beta chain) has ten or more counts. This entry is derived from a study of identical twins. The CDR3 contains 14 residues. J was trimmed by 6 bases and V by 6 bases; bases with no gene match: 12. Germline V gene data show CDR1 as SQVTM and CDR2 as ANQGSEA. TCRdb recomputed calls from the 5' RACE reads with MiXCR, one row per CDR3 protein. The data show about 700,000 distinct CDR3 sequences, 5.5% to 7.5% seen once. The specimen was naive T cells sorted from blood. V usage is TRBV29-1 and J usage is TRBJ1-1, with TRBD1 matching over 8 bases. The clonotype originates from a man aged 18 to 30 in good health. CDR3 sequence reads: CSVELTGGRPEAFF. CDR3 DNA sequence: TGCAGCGTGGAACTTACAGGGGGGCGTCCTGAAGCTTTCTTT.